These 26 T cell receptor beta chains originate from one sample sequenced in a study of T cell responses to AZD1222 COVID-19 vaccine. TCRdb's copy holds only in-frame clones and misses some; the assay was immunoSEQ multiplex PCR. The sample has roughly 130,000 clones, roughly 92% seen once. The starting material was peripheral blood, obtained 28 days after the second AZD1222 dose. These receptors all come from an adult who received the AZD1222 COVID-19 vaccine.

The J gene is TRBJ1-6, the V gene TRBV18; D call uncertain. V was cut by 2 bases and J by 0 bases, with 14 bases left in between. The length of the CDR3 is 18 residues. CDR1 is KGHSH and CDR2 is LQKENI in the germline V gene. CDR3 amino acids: CASSPVSGGSSYNSPLHF. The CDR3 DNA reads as TGTGCCAGCTCACCAGTCTCGGGTGGGAGCTCCTATAATTCACCCCTCCACTTT.

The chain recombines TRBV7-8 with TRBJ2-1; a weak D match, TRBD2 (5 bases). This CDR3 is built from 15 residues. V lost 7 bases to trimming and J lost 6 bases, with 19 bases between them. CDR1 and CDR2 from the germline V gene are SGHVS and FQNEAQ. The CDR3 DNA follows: TGTGCCAGCATTGGTCGAGAGTTTCGGGGCAATGAGCAGTTCTTC. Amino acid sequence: CASIGREFRGNEQFF.

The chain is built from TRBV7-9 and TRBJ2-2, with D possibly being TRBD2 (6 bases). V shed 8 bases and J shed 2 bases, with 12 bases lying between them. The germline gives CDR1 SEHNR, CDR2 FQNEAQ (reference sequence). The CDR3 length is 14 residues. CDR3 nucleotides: TGTGCCAGCGTCTGGGGGACTAACACCGGGGAGCTGTTTTTT. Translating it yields CASVWGTNTGELFF.

As DNA, the CDR3 is TGTGCCATCAGCCGGGACAGGGGCTACGAGCAGTACTTC. It encodes CAISRDRGYEQYF. The genes are TRBV10-3 and TRBJ2-7, with 10 bases lining up with TRBD1. Germline V gives CDR1 ENHRY, CDR2 SYGVKD. The CDR3 is made up of 13 amino acids. Trimming at V came to 6 bases and at J to 3 bases, leaving 2 bases not matched to a gene.

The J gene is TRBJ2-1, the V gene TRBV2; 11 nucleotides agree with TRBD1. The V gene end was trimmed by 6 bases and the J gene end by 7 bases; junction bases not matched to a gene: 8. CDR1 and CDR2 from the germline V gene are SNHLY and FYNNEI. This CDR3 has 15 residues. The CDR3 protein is CASSLGQGARNEQFF. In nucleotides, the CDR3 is TGTGCCAGCAGCCTCGGACAGGGGGCTCGTAATGAGCAGTTCTTC.

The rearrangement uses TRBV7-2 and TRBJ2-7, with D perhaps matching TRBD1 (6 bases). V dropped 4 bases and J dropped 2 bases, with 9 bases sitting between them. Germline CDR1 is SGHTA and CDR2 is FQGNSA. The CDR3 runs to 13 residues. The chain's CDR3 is CASSSRGAYEQYF. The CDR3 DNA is TGTGCCAGCAGCTCCAGGGGAGCCTACGAGCAGTACTTC.

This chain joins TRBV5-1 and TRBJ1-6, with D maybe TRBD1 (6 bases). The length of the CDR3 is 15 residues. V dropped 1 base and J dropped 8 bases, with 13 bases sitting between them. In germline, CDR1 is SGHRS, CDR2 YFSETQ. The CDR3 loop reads CASSLTGNHDSPLHF. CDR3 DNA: TGCGCCAGCAGCTTGACAGGGAACCACGATTCACCCCTCCACTTT.

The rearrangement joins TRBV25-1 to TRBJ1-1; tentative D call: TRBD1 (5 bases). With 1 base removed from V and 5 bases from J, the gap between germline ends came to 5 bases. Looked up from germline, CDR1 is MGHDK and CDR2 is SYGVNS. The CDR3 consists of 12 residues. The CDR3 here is CASSESGTEAFF. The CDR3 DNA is TGTGCCAGCAGTGAATCAGGGACTGAAGCTTTCTTT.

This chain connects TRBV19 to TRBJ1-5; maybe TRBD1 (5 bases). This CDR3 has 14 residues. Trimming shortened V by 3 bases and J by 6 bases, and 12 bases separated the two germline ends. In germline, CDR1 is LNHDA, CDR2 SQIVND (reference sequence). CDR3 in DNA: TGTGCCAGTAGTATCCCTCGAGGGGTTCAGCCCCAGCATTTT. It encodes CASSIPRGVQPQHF.

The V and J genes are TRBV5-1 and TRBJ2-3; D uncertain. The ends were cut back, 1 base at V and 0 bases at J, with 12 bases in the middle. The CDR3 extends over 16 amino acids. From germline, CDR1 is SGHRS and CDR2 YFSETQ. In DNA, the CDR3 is TGCGCCAGCAGCTTGTTGGGCGTTACTAGCACAGATACGCAGTATTTT. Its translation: CASSLLGVTSTDTQYF.

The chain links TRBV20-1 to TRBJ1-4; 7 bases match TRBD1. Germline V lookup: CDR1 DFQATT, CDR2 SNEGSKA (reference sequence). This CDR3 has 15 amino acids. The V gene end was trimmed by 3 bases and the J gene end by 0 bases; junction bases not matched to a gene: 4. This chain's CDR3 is CSASGQAATNEKLFF. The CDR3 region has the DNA TGCAGTGCTAGTGGACAGGCGGCAACTAATGAAAAACTGTTTTTT.

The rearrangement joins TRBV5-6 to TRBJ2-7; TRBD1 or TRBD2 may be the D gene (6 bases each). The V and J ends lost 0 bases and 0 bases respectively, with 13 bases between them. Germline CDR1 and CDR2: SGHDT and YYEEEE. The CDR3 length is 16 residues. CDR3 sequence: CASSLAGGSSSYEQYF. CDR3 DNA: TGTGCCAGCAGCTTGGCCGGGGGCTCCTCCTCCTACGAGCAGTACTTC. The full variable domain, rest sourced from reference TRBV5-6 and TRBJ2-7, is DAGVTQSPTHLIKTRGQQVTLRCSPKSGHDTVSWYQQALGQGPQFIFQYYEEEERQRGNFPDRFSGHQFPNYSSELNVNALLLGDSALYLCASSLAGGSSSYEQYFGPGTRLTVT.

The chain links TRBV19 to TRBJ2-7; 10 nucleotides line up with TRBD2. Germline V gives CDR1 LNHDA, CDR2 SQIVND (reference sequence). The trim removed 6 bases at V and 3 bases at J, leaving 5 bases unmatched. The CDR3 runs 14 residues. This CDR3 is CASSLGLADYEQYF. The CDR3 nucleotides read TGTGCCAGTAGCCTCGGACTAGCGGACTACGAGCAGTACTTC.

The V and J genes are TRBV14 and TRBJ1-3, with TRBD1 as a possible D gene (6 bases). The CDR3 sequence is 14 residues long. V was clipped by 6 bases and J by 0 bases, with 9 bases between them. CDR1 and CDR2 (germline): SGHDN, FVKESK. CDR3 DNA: TGTGCCAGCAGGGAACAGGGCTCTGGAAACACCATATATTTT. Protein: CASREQGSGNTIYF.

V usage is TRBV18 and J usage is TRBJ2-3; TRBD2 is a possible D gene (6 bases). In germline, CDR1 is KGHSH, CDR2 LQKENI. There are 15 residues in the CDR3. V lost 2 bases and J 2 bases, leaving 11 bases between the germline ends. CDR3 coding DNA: TGTGCCAGCTCACCAAATGGAGGGACCACAGATACGCAGTATTTT. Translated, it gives CASSPNGGTTDTQYF. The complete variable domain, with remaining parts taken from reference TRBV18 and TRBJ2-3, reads NAGVMQNPRHLVRRRGQEARLRCSPMKGHSHVYWYRQLPEEGLKFMVYLQKENIIDESGMPKERFSAEFPKEGPSILRIQQVVRGDSAAYFCASSPNGGTTDTQYFGPGTRLTVL.

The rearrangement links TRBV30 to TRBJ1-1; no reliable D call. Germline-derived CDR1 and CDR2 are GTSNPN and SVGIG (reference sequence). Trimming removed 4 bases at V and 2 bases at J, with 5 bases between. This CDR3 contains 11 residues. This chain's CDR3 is CAWNGNTEAFF. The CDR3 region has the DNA TGTGCCTGGAACGGTAACACTGAAGCTTTCTTT.

Here the CDR3 DNA reads TGCAGCGTTTTTCCCCCCAAAACAGGGGTAGCTTTCTTT. Translation: CSVFPPKTGVAFF. The chain carries TRBV29-1 and TRBJ1-1; 7 nucleotides line up with TRBD1. Looked up from germline, CDR1 is SQVTM and CDR2 is ANQGSEA. The CDR3 consists of 13 residues. V trimming: 5 bases; J trimming: 10 bases; junction bases outside the gene matches: 13.

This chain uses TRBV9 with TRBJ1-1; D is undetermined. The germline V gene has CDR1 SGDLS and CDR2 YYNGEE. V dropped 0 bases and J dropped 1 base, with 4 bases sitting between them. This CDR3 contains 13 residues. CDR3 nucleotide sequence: TGTGCCAGCAGCGTAGCACCGAACACTGAAGCTTTCTTT. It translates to CASSVAPNTEAFF. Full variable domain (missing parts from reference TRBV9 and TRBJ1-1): DSGVTQTPKHLITATGQRVTLRCSPRSGDLSVYWYQQSLDQGLQFLIQYYNGEERAKGNILERFSAQQFPDLHSELNLSSLELGDSALYFCASSVAPNTEAFFGQGTRLTVV.

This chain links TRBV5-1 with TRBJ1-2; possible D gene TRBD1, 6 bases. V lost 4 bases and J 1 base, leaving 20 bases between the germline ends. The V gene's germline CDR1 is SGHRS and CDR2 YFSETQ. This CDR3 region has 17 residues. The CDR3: CASSPAKGTSVNYGYTF. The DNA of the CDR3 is TGCGCCAGCAGCCCCGCTAAGGGGACATCTGTTAACTATGGCTACACCTTC.

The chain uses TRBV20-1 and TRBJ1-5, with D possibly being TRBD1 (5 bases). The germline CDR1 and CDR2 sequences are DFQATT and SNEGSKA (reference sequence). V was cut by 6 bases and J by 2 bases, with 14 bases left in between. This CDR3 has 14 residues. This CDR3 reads CSASKGSGNQPQHF. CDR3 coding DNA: TGCAGTGCCAGTAAGGGGAGTGGCAATCAGCCCCAGCATTTT.

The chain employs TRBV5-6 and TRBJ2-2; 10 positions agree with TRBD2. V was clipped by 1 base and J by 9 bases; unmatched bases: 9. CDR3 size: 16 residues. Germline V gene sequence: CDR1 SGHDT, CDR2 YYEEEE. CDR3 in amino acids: CASSLPGLASSWELFF. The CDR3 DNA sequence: TGTGCCAGCAGCTTGCCGGGACTAGCGTCTTCGTGGGAGCTGTTTTTT.

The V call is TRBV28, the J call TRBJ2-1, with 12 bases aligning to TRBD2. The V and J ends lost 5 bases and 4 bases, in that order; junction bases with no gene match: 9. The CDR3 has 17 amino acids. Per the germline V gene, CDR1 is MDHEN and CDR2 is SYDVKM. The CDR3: CASSLNHGTSGYNEQFF. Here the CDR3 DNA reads TGTGCCAGCAGTCTAAACCACGGGACTAGCGGGTACAATGAGCAGTTCTTC.

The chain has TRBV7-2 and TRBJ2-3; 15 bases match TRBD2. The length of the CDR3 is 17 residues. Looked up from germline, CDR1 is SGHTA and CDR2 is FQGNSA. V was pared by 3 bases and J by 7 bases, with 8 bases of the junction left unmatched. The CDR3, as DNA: TGTGCCAGCAGCTTGCTCGGACTAGCGGGGGGGCCGAATACGCAGTATTTT. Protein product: CASSLLGLAGGPNTQYF.

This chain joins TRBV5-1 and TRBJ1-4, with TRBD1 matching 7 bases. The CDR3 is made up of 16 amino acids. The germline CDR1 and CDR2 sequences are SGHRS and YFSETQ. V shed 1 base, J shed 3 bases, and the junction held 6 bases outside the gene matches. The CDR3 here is CASSLRRQGPNEKLFF. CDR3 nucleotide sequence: TGCGCCAGCAGCTTGAGGCGACAGGGTCCTAATGAAAAACTGTTTTTT.

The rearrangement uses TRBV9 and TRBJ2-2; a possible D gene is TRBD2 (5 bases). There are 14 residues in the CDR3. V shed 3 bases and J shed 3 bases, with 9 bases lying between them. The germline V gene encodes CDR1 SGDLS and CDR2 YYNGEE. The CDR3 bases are TGTGCCAGCAGCGCCAAGGGAGACACCGGGGAGCTGTTTTTT. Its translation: CASSAKGDTGELFF.

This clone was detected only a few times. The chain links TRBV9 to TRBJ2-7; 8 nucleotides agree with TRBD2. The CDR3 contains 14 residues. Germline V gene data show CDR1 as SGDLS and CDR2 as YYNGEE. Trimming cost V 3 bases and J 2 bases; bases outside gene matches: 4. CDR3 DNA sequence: TGTGCCAGCAGCGCCGGGACTAGGACCTACGAGCAGTACTTC. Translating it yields CASSAGTRTYEQYF.